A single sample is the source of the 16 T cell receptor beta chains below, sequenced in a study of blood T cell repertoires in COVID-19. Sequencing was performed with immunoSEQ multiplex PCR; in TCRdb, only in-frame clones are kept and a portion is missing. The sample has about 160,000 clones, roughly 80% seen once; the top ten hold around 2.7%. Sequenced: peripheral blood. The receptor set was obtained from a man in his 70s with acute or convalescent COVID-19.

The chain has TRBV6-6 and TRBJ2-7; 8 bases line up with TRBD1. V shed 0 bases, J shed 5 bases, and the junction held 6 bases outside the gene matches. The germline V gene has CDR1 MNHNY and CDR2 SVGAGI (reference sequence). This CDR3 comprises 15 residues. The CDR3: CASSYSGQDADEQYF. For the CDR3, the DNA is TGTGCCAGCAGTTACTCGGGACAGGATGCGGACGAGCAGTACTTC.

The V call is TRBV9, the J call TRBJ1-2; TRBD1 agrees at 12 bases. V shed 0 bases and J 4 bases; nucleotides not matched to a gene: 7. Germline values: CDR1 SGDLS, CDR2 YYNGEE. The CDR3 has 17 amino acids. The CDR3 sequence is CASSVGEGTGGTYGYTF. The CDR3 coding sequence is TGTGCCAGCAGCGTAGGGGAGGGGACAGGGGGCACCTATGGCTACACCTTC.

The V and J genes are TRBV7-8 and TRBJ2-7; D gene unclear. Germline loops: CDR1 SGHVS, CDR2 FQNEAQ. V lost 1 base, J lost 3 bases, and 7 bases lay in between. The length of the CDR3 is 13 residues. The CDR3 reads CASSLEAIYEQYF. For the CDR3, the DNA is TGTGCCAGCAGCTTAGAAGCGATCTACGAGCAGTACTTC.

As DNA, the CDR3 is TGTGCCAGCAGTTACTCTATGGACAGGCCCTACGAGCAGTACTTC. It codes for CASSYSMDRPYEQYF. The V gene is TRBV6-5, the J gene TRBJ2-7; 7 bases fit TRBD1. The CDR3 spans 15 residues. Unmatched junction bases numbered 4, after V lost 0 bases and J lost 2 bases. Germline CDR1 is MNHEY and CDR2 is SVGAGI.

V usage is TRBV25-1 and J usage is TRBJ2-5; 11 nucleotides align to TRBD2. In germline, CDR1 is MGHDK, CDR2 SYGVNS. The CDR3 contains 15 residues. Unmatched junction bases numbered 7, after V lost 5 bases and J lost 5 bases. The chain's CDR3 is CASSLAGGLWETQYF. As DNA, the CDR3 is TGTGCCAGCAGTTTAGCGGGAGGGCTGTGGGAGACCCAGTACTTC.

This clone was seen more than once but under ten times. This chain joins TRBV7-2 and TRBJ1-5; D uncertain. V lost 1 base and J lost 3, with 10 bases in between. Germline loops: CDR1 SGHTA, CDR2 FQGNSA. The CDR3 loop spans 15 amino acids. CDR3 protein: CASSLDWSPNQPQHF. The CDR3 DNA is TGTGCCAGCAGCTTAGATTGGAGCCCCAATCAGCCCCAGCATTTT.

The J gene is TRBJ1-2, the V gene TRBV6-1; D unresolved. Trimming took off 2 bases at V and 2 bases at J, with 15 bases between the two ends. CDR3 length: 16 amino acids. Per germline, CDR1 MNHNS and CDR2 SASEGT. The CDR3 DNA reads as TGTGCCAGCAGTGAATCCGACATGCCCGTAAACTATGGCTACACCTTC. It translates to CASSESDMPVNYGYTF.

CDR3 DNA: TGTGCCAGCAGTTCTCATCAAGGAGGTCCGGTGCAAGAGACCCAGTACTTC. It translates to CASSSHQGGPVQETQYF. This sequence joins TRBV28 and TRBJ2-5, with D tentatively TRBD2 (5 bases). The CDR3 loop spans 17 amino acids. Germline CDR1 and CDR2: MDHEN and SYDVKM. Trimming removed 4 bases from V and 2 bases from J, with 20 bases in between.

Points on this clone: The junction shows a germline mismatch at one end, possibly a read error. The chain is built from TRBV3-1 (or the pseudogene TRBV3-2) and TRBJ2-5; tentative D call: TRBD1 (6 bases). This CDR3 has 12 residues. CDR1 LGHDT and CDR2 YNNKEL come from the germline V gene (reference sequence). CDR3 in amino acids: CASSGETGRHDF. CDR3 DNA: TGTGCCAGCAGCGGTGAGACAGGCAGGCATGACTTC.

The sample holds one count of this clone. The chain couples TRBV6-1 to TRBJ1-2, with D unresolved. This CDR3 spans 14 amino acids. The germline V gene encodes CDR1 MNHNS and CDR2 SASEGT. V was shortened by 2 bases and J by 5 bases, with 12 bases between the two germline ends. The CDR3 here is CASSEWRTDYGYTF. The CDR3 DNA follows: TGTGCCAGCAGTGAATGGAGGACGGATTATGGCTACACCTTC.

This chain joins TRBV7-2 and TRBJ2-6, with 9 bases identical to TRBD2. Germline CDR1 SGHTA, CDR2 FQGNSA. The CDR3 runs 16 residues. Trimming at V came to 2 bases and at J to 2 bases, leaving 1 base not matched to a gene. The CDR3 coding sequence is TGTGCCAGCAGCTTAATAGCGGGGGCTGGGGCCAACGTCCTGACTTTC. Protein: CASSLIAGAGANVLTF.

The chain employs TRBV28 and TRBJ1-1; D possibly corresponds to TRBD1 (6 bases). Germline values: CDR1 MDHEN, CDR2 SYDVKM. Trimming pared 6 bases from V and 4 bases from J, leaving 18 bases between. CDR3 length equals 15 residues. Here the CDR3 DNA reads TGTGCCAGCAGGCCCGAACAGGGCAGGGGCACTGAAGCTTTCTTT. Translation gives CASRPEQGRGTEAFF.

CDR3 sequence (DNA): TGTGCCGGGACAGGGGTCGACACCATATATTTT. The encoded protein is CAGTGVDTIYF. The chain has TRBV2 and TRBJ1-3, with 10 bases aligning to TRBD1. The CDR3 is 11 amino acids. CDR1 SNHLY and CDR2 FYNNEI come from the germline V gene. V lost 11 bases to trimming and J lost 8 bases; unmatched junction nucleotides: 3.

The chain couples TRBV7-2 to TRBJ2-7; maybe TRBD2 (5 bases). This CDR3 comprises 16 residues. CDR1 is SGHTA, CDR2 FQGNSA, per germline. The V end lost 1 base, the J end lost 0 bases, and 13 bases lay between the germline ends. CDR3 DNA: TGTGCCAGCAGCTTAGTGGCGGGCGACTTCTCCTACGAGCAGTACTTC. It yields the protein CASSLVAGDFSYEQYF.

The CDR3 DNA is TGTGCCAGCAGTGAATCGGCGGCACCCCTGAACACTGAAGCTTTCTTT. This translates into CASSESAAPLNTEAFF. The chain is built from TRBV25-1 and TRBJ1-1; the D is unclear. The germline gives CDR1 MGHDK, CDR2 SYGVNS. V shed 1 base and J shed 0 bases, with 12 bases lying between them. This CDR3 has 16 amino acids.

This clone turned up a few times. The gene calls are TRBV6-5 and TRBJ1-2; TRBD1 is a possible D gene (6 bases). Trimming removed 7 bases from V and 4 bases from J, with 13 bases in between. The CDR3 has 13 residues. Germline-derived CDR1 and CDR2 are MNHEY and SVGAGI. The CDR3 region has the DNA TGTGCCAGCAAAACGGGGGGCAGCTATGGCTACACCTTC. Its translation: CASKTGGSYGYTF.